This T cell receptor beta chain emerged from a study of blood T cells in healthy people across ages (dated by TCRdb to between 2015 and 2017). The study in broad terms: In model experiments, template switching captured roughly one uniquely barcoded TCR beta cDNA molecule for every two T cells. Using deep sequencing normalized with unique cDNA molecular identifiers, the study measured how TCR beta repertoire diversity changes with age. Donors were grouped into four age groups: young (average roughly 15 years), middle-aged (39), aged (around 56) and long-lived (approximately 78). To avoid experimental bias, donors of different ages were spread randomly across the sequencing lanes. Using the same blood draw, the study looked at two additional independent replicas of 1 million unique cDNA reads for two donors, one aged 18 to 30 and the other aged 80 or older.

Donors were 30 to 45 systemically healthy Caucasian individuals from Russia aged roughly 6 to 100 years. Each donor gave around 9 milliliters of peripheral blood, collected into EDTA-treated Vacutainer tubes. PBMCs were isolated by Ficoll-Paque density-gradient centrifugation, with at least 6 million obtained per sample. Trizol reagent was used to extract total RNA from PBMCs, with at least 5.5 micrograms per sample. The percentages of naive CD45RAhigh/CD27high T cells were determined by flow cytometry on a PBMC aliquot from every donor. Regarding this clonotype: Its binding antigen is unknown. One end of the junction does not line up with germline, which may come from a read error.

Points the paper makes about the study in general: Because donor CMV infection status was unknown, age-related changes in expanded clonotypes were potentially confounded. There was a strong correlation between observed TCR beta diversity and the percentage of naive T cells measured by flow cytometry. Observed TCR beta diversity per million T cells fell roughly linearly with age, and a significant reduction was already apparent by age about 36. Estimates of total diversity from one million sequenced T cells were regarded as lower bounds and underestimates. Conclusive comparison of naive and antigen-experienced compartments was prevented by the profiling of bulk unsorted PBMCs. The long-lived group showed more naive CD4+ T cells, fewer expanded clones and increased TCR diversity than the aged group, suggesting age selection.

The method was 5' RACE. TCRdb names Illumina HiSeq 2500 as the instrument used. The second PCR ran for roughly 7 to 12 cycles and used a J-beta primer mix along with a sample-barcoded 5' primer. Each TCR beta cDNA molecule received a unique molecular identifier from a template-switch 5' adaptor carrying 12 random nucleotides. Each sample yielded at least 2.5 million CDR3-containing paired-end reads. First-strand cDNA synthesis was performed from all RNA using the Mint cDNA synthesis kit, with priming by a TRBC-specific oligonucleotide. All cDNA was treated with uracil-DNA glycosylase and then went through a first 18-cycle PCR with the universal primers M1SS and BC2_uni_R. In the authors' own workflow: Normalization of each sample was performed by random selection of 1 million high-quality reads, each carrying a distinct molecular identifier. Reads sharing molecular identifiers were discarded rather than binned into consensus sequences. MiTCR, with a Q25 quality threshold and the strictest error-elimination algorithm, was used for CDR3 identification, clonotype clustering and error correction. A nonparametric unseen species model with Euler transformation was used to estimate a lower bound on total TCR beta diversity. TCRdb ran its own pipeline on the public reads, namely fastp trimming at Q25 and MiXCR clone calling, and kept in-frame beta chains. Here each entry gathers all rows of one CDR3 protein and keeps the most common genes and DNA. The V and J calls reflect TCRdb's pipeline rather than the authors' work. Present in this sample are fewer than 900,000 distinct CDR3 sequences, 35% to 45% of which were seen just once. Around 20% of the sample belongs to the ten largest clones.

The sequenced sample consisted of blood. The TCR originated in a woman aged 55-70 years in good health.

The CDR3 protein is CASSPARTGSGSTIYF. The nucleotide sequence reads as follows: TGTGCCAGCTCACCCGCGCGGACAGGCTCTGGAAGCACCATATATTTT. This chain joins TRBV18 to TRBJ1-3, and TRBD1 aligns with 7 junction nucleotides. Inclusive of the bounding cysteine and phenylalanine, the CDR3 is 16 residues long. Only CDR3 DNA remains: 48 bases, in frame from the first base. The germline V gene specifies KGHSH as CDR1 and LQKENI as CDR2.